This TCR beta chain appears in the sequencing data of a study of blood T cell repertoires in COVID-19. The CDR3 is 15 residues long. Germline lookup yields CDR1 SGHTA and CDR2 FQGTGA. V dropped 5 bases and J dropped 6; count of bases not matched to a gene: 10. Assay: immunoSEQ multiplex PCR; the TCRdb copy retains only in-frame clones and omits some. The sample comprises tens of thousands of clones, about 84% of which are singletons, and 13% rests with the top ten. Sequences were obtained from peripheral blood. The gene calls are TRBV7-3 and TRBJ2-3; 8 bases line up with TRBD2. The TCR originated in a man over 45 with COVID-19, enrolled during active disease. DNA of the CDR3: TGTGCCAGCAGCCCCTTGGAGGTAGCGGGGGATACGCAGTATTTT. Translated: CASSPLEVAGDTQYF.